These 23 T cell receptor beta chains came from one sample sequenced in a study of patients and donors after allogeneic stem cell transplantation. A single record per CDR3 protein comes from TCRdb applying MiXCR to the RT-PCR reads. The sample holds approximately 200,000 distinct CDR3 sequences; approximately 41% are singletons and the top ten take about 33%. Sequencing was done on a sample of blood, either unsorted or a sorted T cell fraction (not recorded which). The receptors stem from a human donor who was either an allogeneic HSCT recipient or a stem cell or donor lymphocyte infusion donor (not recorded which). It is not recorded whose cells these are; they may come from a transplant donor.

This clonotype has just a few counts. The V gene is TRBV7-2, the J gene TRBJ1-6; D unclear. V was cut by 4 bases and J by 10 bases, with 17 bases left in between. The V gene's germline CDR1 is SGHTA and CDR2 FQGNSA. The CDR3 runs 15 residues. The CDR3 DNA reads TGTGCCAGCAGCTGGCCTTGGGATTCAGGATCACCCCTCCACTTT. Translating it yields CASSWPWDSGSPLHF.

The chain carries TRBV29-1 and TRBJ1-3; D gene uncertain. This CDR3 is built from 13 residues. Trimming removed 6 bases from V and 0 bases from J, with 9 bases in between. In germline, CDR1 is SQVTM, CDR2 ANQGSEA. The chain's CDR3 is CSVPAPSGNTIYF. The CDR3 DNA sequence: TGCAGCGTCCCAGCCCCCTCTGGAAACACCATATATTTT.

V and J are TRBV5-1 and TRBJ1-2; the D is unclear. Looked up from germline, CDR1 is SGHRS and CDR2 is YFSETQ. The CDR3 extends over 13 amino acids. The V and J ends lost 3 bases and 2 bases respectively, with 8 bases between them. CDR3 nucleotides: TGCGCCAGCAGCTGGGCTCTCAACTATGGCTACACCTTC. Amino acids: CASSWALNYGYTF.

The chain employs TRBV27 and TRBJ2-7; D is perhaps TRBD2 (5 bases). Per germline, CDR1 MNHEY and CDR2 SMNVEV (reference sequence). Between the trimmed V and J ends, which lost 5 bases and 5 bases, there was a span of 10 bases. The length of the CDR3 is 12 residues. The CDR3 DNA reads as TGTGCCAGCAGTAGGACTTCGAACGAGCAGTACTTC. This gives the protein CASSRTSNEQYF.

This clonotype turned up a few times. The chain is built from TRBV28 and TRBJ2-5; 7 positions match TRBD1. Germline CDR1 and CDR2: MDHEN and SYDVKM. V shed 7 bases, J shed 3 bases, and the junction held 8 bases outside the gene matches. The length of the CDR3 is 14 residues. The CDR3 sequence: CASNPGQGEETQYF. CDR3 bases: TGTGCCAGCAACCCGGGGCAGGGGGAAGAGACCCAGTACTTC.

This chain connects TRBV7-9 to TRBJ2-7; TRBD1 might be the D (6 bases). V was shortened by 2 bases and J by 2 bases, with 10 bases between the two germline ends. This CDR3 comprises 14 residues. Per germline, CDR1 SEHNR and CDR2 FQNEAQ (reference sequence). CDR3 sequence (DNA): TGTGCCAGCAGCTTACAGGGGCCCCCCTACGAGCAGTACTTC. Amino acids: CASSLQGPPYEQYF.

This clonotype has a handful of counts. The V gene is TRBV4-2, the J gene TRBJ1-4; no clear D gene. CDR1 is LGHNA and CDR2 is YNFKEQ in the germline V gene. Deletions cut 1 base from V and 1 base from J, with 7 bases between. The CDR3 contains 15 residues. This CDR3 reads CASSQGPGTNEKLFF. The CDR3 DNA sequence: TGTGCCAGCAGCCAAGGGCCGGGAACTAATGAAAAACTGTTTTTT.

V is TRBV9 and J is TRBJ2-3; 10 bases match TRBD2. V gave up 1 base and J gave up 3 bases; unmatched junction bases: 2. Germline V CDR1 and CDR2: SGDLS, YYNGEE. The CDR3 consists of 15 residues. The CDR3 protein is CASSVLAGATDTQYF. CDR3 DNA: TGTGCCAGCAGCGTACTAGCGGGAGCAACAGATACGCAGTATTTT.

The chain carries TRBV20-1 and TRBJ2-7, with 9 positions matching TRBD2. The CDR3 has 13 amino acids. V was pared by 5 bases and J by 4 bases, with 6 bases of the junction left unmatched. Germline V gene data show CDR1 as DFQATT and CDR2 as SNEGSKA (reference sequence). The CDR3, as DNA: TGCAGTGCTTCCGGGACTAGCTCTTACGAGCAGTACTTC. The encoded protein is CSASGTSSYEQYF.

This chain links TRBV4-2 with TRBJ1-2, with TRBD1 as a possible D gene (6 bases). The CDR3 runs to 12 residues. Trimming pared 6 bases from V and 6 bases from J, leaving 11 bases between. CDR1 is LGHNA and CDR2 is YNFKEQ in the germline V gene. The CDR3, as DNA: TGTGCCAGCAGGTTGAGGGGGGATGGCTACACCTTC. This gives the protein CASRLRGDGYTF.

V and J are TRBV2 and TRBJ1-1, with 9 positions matching TRBD1. CDR1 and CDR2 (germline): SNHLY, FYNNEI. The V gene end was trimmed by 2 bases and the J gene end by 4 bases; junction bases not matched to a gene: 2. The CDR3 loop spans 14 amino acids. CDR3 bases: TGTGCCAGCAGTGAAATGACAGGGGGCACTGAAGCTTTCTTT. Protein: CASSEMTGGTEAFF.

The chain has TRBV5-5 and TRBJ1-1, with D perhaps TRBD1 (5 bases). Trimming removed 4 bases from V and 1 base from J, with 14 bases in between. From germline, CDR1 is SGHKS and CDR2 YYEKEE (reference sequence). The CDR3 contains 15 residues. CDR3 amino acids: CASSTRDGKNTEAFF. The CDR3 nucleotides are TGTGCCAGCAGCACCCGGGACGGGAAGAACACTGAAGCTTTCTTT.

Points on this clonotype: The germline gene is not matched at one end of the junction; a read error may be the cause. The chain links TRBV6-6 to TRBJ1-1; the match to TRBD1 covers 8 bases. Germline V gene data show CDR1 as MNHNY and CDR2 as SVGAGI (reference sequence). The CDR3 contains 14 residues. The CDR3: CASSYYRGYTEAFF. The CDR3 bases are TGTGCCAGCAGCTACTACAGGGGGTATACTGAAGCTTTCTTT.

The chain combines TRBV6-2 or TRBV6-3 with TRBJ2-1, with 10 bases that match TRBD2. Losses at the gene ends were 6 bases for V and 12 bases for J; bases not matched to a gene: 14. There are 15 residues in the CDR3. CDR1 is MNHEY, CDR2 SVGEGT, per germline. The CDR3 here is CASSPPPSGRGGQFF. DNA of the CDR3: TGTGCCAGCAGCCCCCCCCCTAGCGGGAGAGGCGGGCAGTTCTTC.

This clonotype was counted between two and nine times. The chain carries TRBV20-1 and TRBJ1-1; D is ambiguous. Trimming took 8 bases from V and 2 from J, leaving 21 bases between them. The length of the CDR3 is 15 residues. Germline lookup yields CDR1 DFQATT and CDR2 SNEGSKA (reference sequence). The CDR3: CSQSPPPGINTEAFF. For the CDR3, the DNA is TGCAGTCAAAGCCCCCCACCGGGGATAAACACTGAAGCTTTCTTT.

The chain's CDR3 is CASSPFSGRRDEQYF. The CDR3 DNA reads TGTGCCAGCAGTCCCTTTAGCGGGAGAAGGGACGAGCAGTACTTC. The gene calls are TRBV6-5 and TRBJ2-7; 9 nucleotides align to TRBD2. The germline CDR1 and CDR2 sequences are MNHEY and SVGAGI. There are 15 residues in the CDR3. Trimming at V came to 5 bases and at J to 5 bases, leaving 10 bases not matched to a gene.

The table lists this clonotype with a few counts. V usage is TRBV6-6 and J usage is TRBJ1-1; D is unresolved. CDR1 MNHNY and CDR2 SVGAGI come from the germline V gene (reference sequence). CDR3 length: 14 residues. V was shortened by 6 bases and J by 4 bases, with 15 bases between the two germline ends. CDR3 nucleotides: TGTGCCAGCAGCTCACAAGTCTGGGGCACTGAAGCTTTCTTT. It translates to CASSSQVWGTEAFF.

This sequence joins TRBV15 and TRBJ2-1; D is perhaps TRBD2 (6 bases). The ends were cut back, 1 base at V and 7 bases at J, with 23 bases in the middle. This CDR3 is built from 18 residues. Per the germline V gene, CDR1 is LNHNV and CDR2 is YYDKDF (reference sequence). The CDR3 loop is CATSRGALLGQGGNEQFF. The CDR3 DNA sequence: TGTGCCACCAGCAGAGGGGCCCTCTTGGGTCAGGGAGGAAATGAGCAGTTCTTC. The full variable domain, completed using reference TRBV15 and TRBJ2-1, is DAMVIQNPRYQVTQFGKPVTLSCSQTLNHNVMYWYQQKSSQAPKLLFHYYDKDFNNEADTPDNFQSRRPNTSFCFLDIRSPGLGDTAMYLCATSRGALLGQGGNEQFFGPGTRLTVL.

This clonotype was picked up a small number of times. In DNA form, the CDR3 reads TGTGCCAGCAGACCGACAGGGGGCGGCTACACCTTC. It translates to CASRPTGGGYTF. The chain is built from TRBV27 and TRBJ1-2, with TRBD1 matching 10 bases. The germline gives CDR1 MNHEY, CDR2 SMNVEV (reference sequence). There are 12 residues in the CDR3. V was clipped by 6 bases and J by 8 bases; unmatched bases: 3.

J is TRBJ1-1 and V is TRBV15; D remains unclear. Germline CDR1 is LNHNV and CDR2 is YYDKDF (reference sequence). CDR3 length equals 13 residues. The V and J ends lost 1 base and 3 bases respectively, with 6 bases between them. The DNA for the CDR3 is TGTGCCACCAGCAGAGGTGGTGACACTGAAGCTTTCTTT. This encodes CATSRGGDTEAFF.

There are a few counts of this clonotype. J is TRBJ1-5 and V is TRBV20-1; D is unclear. V lost 3 bases and J lost 7, with 13 bases in between. Germline assignment: CDR1 DFQATT and CDR2 SNEGSKA (reference sequence). This CDR3 has 13 amino acids. CDR3 nucleotides: TGCAGTGCTAGTATGGAGGACCGGCAGCCCCAGCATTTT. It encodes CSASMEDRQPQHF.

The V gene is TRBV7-8, the J gene TRBJ1-1, with 9 nucleotides matching TRBD1. V lost 5 bases to trimming and J lost 5 bases; unmatched junction nucleotides: 6. CDR3 size: 14 residues. CDR1 SGHVS and CDR2 FQNEAQ come from the germline V gene. The CDR3 region is CASSDRTGETEAFF. The DNA for the CDR3 is TGTGCCAGCAGCGACAGGACAGGGGAGACTGAAGCTTTCTTT.

This clonotype showed up many times. The CDR3 DNA reads as TGCAGTGCCCTAGGGACTGGCGGTAATTCACCCCTCCACTTT. It is translated as CSALGTGGNSPLHF. The gene calls are TRBV20-1 and TRBJ1-6; maybe TRBD1 (5 bases). The germline CDR1 and CDR2 sequences are DFQATT and SNEGSKA (reference sequence). The ends were cut back, 6 bases at V and 6 bases at J, with 15 bases in the middle. CDR3 length: 14 residues.